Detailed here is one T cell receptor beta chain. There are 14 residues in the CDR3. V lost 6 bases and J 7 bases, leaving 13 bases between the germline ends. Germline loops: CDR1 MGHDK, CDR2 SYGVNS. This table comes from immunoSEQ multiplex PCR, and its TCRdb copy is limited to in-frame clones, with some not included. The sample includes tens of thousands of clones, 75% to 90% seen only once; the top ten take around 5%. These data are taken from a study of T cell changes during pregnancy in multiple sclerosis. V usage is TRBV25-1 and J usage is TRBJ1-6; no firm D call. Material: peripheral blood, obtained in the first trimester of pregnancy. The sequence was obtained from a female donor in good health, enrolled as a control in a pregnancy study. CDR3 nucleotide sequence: TGTGCCAGCAGACTAGATGCCCAAAATTCACCCCTCCACTTT. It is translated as CASRLDAQNSPLHF.